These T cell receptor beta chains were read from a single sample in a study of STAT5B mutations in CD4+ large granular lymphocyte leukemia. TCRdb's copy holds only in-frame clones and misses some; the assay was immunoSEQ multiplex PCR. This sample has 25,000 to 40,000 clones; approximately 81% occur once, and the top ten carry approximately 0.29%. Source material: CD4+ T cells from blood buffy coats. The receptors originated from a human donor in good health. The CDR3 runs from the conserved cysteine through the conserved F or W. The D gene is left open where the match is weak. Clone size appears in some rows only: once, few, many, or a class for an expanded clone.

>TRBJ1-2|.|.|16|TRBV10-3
TGTGCCATCAGTGAGTCAATGTGGGATTATACCTATGGCTACACCTTC
CAISESMWDYTYGYTF
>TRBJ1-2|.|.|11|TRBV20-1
TGCAGTGCACCCGGCGGCTATGGCTACACCTTC
CSAPGGYGYTF
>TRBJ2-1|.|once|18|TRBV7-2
TGTGCCAGCAGCTTAGTAGGGGGTATCGGCGGACGAATTGATGAGCAGTTCTTC
CASSLVGGIGGRIDEQFF
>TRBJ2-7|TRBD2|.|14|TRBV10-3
TGTGCCATCAGTGAGTCGAGCGGGGGCTACGAGCAGTACTTC
CAISESSGGYEQYF
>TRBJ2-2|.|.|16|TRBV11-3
TGTGCCAGCAGCTTAGGATCGGGACGGATCACCGGGGAGCTGTTTTTT
CASSLGSGRITGELFF
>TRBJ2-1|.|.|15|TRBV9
TGTGCCAGCAGCGTTCGTGCGGAATCCTACAATGAGCAGTTCTTC
CASSVRAESYNEQFF
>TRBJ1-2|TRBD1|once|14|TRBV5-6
TGTGCCAGCAGCCTGGGGGGACAGGGGAGTAGGTACACCTTC
CASSLGGQGSRYTF
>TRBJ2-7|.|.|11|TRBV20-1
TGCAGTGCATTTGGTTCCTACGAGCAGTACTTC
CSAFGSYEQYF
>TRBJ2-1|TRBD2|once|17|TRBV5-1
TGCGCCAGCAGCTTGATGTCTAGCGGGGGGGCGGGTAATGAGCAGTTCTTC
CASSLMSSGGAGNEQFF
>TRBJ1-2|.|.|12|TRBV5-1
TGCGCCAGTTATAACCCACTCTATGGCTACACCTTC
CASYNPLYGYTF
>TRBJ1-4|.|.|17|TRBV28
TGTGCCAGCAGTTTATTCGAGTACAGGGTTAGCCGTGAAAAACTGTTTTTT
CASSLFEYRVSREKLFF
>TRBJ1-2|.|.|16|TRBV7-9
TGTGCCAGCAGCCTAAGGGGGGGCGCGATCGACTATGGCTACACCTTC
CASSLRGGAIDYGYTF
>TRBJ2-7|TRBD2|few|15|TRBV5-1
TGCGCCAGCAGTCAGTTAAGCGGGAGTAACTACGAGCAGTACTTC
CASSQLSGSNYEQYF
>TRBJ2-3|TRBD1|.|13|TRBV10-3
TGTGCCACACAGGGGTTGATCGCAGATACGCAGTATTTT
CATQGLIADTQYF
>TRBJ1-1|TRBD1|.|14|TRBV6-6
TGTGCCAGCAGCCGGTCCGGGACAGGCGTCGGAGCTTTCTTT
CASSRSGTGVGAFF
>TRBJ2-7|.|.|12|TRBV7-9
TGTGCCAGCAGTCAAGAGGGTGTCGTCCAGTACTTC
CASSQEGVVQYF
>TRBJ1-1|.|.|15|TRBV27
TGTGCCAGCAGTTTAAGCGGGGGGCAGGGCACTGAAGCTTTCTTT
CASSLSGGQGTEAFF
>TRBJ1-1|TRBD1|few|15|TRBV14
TGTGCCAGCAGCCCCCAGCCGGGGGGACAGGCTGAAGCTTTCTTT
CASSPQPGGQAEAFF
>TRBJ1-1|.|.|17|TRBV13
TGTGCCAGCAGCTTAGATCTGGGGTTACTGTTTAGAACTGAAGCTTTCTTT
CASSLDLGLLFRTEAFF
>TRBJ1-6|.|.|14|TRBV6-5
TGTGCCAGCAGCACAGGGTCCCTAATTTCACCCCTCCACTTT
CASSTGSLISPLHF
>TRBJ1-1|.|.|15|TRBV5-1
TGCGCCAGCACTTATTCGGGCAGGATGAACACTGAAGCTTTCTTT
CASTYSGRMNTEAFF
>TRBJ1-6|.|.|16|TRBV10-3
TGTGCCATCAGTGAGAATAGCAGGGATTATAATTCACCCCTCCACTTT
CAISENSRDYNSPLHF
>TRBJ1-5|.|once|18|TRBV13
TGTGCCAGCAGCGCCGGGACACCGCCCTGCTATAGCAATCAGCCCCAGCATTTT
CASSAGTPPCYSNQPQHF
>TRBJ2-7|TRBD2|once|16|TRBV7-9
TGTGCCAGCAGTCGACGGCGGGGACTAGTAACGGACGAGCAGTACTTC
CASSRRRGLVTDEQYF
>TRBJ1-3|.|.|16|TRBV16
TGTGCCAGCAGCCAATTGCAAGGGGCTGATGGAAACACCATATATTTT
CASSQLQGADGNTIYF
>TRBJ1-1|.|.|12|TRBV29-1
TGCAGCGTGCAGGGAACGAACACTGAAGCTTTCTTT
CSVQGTNTEAFF
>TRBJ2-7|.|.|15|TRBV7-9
TGTGCCAGCAGCTTAAACGGGCAGGGATCCTACGAGCAGTACTTC
CASSLNGQGSYEQYF
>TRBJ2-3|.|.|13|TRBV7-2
TGTGCCAGCAGCTTAGTTAGTGGAGATACGCAGTATTTT
CASSLVSGDTQYF
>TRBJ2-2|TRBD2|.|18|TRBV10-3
TGTGCCATCAGTGAGCCGACTAGCGGGATGTTTGGGTCCGGGGAGCTGTTTTTT
CAISEPTSGMFGSGELFF